This T cell receptor beta chain originates from a study of PD-1 blockade in classical Hodgkin lymphoma. The protocol was immunoSEQ multiplex PCR, while the TCRdb copy is restricted to in-frame clones and leaves out a portion. In the table there are 20,000 to 30,000 clones, roughly two thirds of which are singletons. Patients all relapsed after autologous stem cell transplantation, and there was variation in brentuximab vedotin exposure. This clone is a singleton in its sample. The trim removed 3 bases at V and 4 bases at J, leaving 5 bases unmatched. Germline V gene data show CDR1 as MDHEN and CDR2 as SYDVKM. The CDR3 is 14 residues long.

The sequencing here drew on peripheral blood mononuclear cells (PBMCs), taken before the second cycle of nivolumab. The origin of this receptor is a human donor with classical Hodgkin lymphoma. The chain links TRBV28 to TRBJ2-7, with TRBD1 identical over 8 bases. The CDR3: CASSFVDRAYEQYF. In DNA form, the CDR3 reads TGTGCCAGCAGTTTCGTGGACAGGGCGTACGAGCAGTACTTC.